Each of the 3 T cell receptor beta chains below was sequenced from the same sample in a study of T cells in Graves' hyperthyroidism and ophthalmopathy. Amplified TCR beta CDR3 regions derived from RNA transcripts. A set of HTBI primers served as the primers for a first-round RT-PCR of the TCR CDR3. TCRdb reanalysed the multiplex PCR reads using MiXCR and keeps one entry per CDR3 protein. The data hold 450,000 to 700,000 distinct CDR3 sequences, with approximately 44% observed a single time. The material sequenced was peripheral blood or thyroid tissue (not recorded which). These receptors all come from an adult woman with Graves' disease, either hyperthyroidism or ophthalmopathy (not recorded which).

This CDR3 is CASSPVKQSVGDEQYF. The CDR3 region has the DNA TGCGCCAGCAGCCCAGTCAAACAGTCGGTAGGGGACGAGCAGTACTTC. The V call is TRBV4-1, the J call TRBJ2-7; maybe TRBD1 (5 bases). The CDR3 contains 16 residues. V lost 4 bases, J lost 5 bases, and 21 bases lay in between. Germline assignment: CDR1 MGHRA and CDR2 YSYEKL.

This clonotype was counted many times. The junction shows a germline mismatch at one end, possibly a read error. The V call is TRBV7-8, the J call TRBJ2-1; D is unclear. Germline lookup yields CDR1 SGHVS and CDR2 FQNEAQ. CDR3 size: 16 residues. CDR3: CASTLTRASAYNEQFF. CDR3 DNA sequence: TGTGCCAGCACCTTAACCCGGGCCAGCGCCTACAATGAGCAGTTCTTC.

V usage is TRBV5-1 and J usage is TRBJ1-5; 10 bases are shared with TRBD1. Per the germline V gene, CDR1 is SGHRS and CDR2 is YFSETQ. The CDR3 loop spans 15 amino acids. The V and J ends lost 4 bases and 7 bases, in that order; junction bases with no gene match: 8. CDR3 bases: TGCGCCAGCAGCGCCTCGACAGGGGGCGGCCAGCCCCAGCATTTT. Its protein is CASSASTGGGQPQHF.